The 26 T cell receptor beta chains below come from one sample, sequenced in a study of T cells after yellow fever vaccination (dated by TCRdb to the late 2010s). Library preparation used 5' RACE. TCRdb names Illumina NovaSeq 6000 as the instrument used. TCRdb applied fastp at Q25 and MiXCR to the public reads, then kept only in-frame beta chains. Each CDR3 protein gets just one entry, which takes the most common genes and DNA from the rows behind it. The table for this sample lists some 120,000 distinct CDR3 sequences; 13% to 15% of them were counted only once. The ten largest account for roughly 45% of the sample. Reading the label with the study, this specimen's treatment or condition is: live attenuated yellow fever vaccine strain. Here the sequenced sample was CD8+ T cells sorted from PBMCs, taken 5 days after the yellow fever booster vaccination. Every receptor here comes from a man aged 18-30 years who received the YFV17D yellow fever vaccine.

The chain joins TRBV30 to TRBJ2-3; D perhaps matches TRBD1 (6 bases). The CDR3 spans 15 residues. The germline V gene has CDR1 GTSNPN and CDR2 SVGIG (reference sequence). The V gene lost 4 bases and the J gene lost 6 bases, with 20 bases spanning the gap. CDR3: CAWNKRDTAGDTQYF. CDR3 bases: TGTGCCTGGAACAAACGGGACACCGCTGGGGATACGCAGTATTTT.

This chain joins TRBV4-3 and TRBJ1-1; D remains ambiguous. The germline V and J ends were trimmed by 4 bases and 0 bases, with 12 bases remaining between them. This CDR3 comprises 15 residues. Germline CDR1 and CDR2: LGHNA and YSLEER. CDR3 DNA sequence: TGCGCCAGCAGCCCCTCCGGATTTATGAACACTGAAGCTTTCTTT. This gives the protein CASSPSGFMNTEAFF.

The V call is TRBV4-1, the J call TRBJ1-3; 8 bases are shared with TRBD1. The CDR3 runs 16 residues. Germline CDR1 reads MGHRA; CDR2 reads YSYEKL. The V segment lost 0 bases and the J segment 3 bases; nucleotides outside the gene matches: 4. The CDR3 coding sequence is TGCGCCAGCAGCCAAGAAACAGGGGGTTATGGAAACACCATATATTTT. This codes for CASSQETGGYGNTIYF.

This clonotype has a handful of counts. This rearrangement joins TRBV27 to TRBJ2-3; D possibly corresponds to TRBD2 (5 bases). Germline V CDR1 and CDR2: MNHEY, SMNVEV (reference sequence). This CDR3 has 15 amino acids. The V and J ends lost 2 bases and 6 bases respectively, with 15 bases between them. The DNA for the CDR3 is TGTGCCAGCAGTTTAGTTGGCCTAGCAACCGATACGCAGTATTTT. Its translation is CASSLVGLATDTQYF.

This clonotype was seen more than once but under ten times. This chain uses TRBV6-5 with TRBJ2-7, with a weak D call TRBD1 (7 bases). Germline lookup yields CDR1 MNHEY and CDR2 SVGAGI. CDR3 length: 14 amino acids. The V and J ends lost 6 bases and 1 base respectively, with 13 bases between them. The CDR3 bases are TGTGCCAGCAGCCCGACAGGGAGGTCCTACGAGCAGTACTTC. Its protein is CASSPTGRSYEQYF.

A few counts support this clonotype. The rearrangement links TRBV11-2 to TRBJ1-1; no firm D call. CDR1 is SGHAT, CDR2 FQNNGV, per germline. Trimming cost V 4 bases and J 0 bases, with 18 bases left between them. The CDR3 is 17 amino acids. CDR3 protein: CASSSDPRRALNTEAFF. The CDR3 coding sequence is TGTGCCAGCAGCTCCGACCCAAGGCGGGCGTTGAACACTGAAGCTTTCTTT.

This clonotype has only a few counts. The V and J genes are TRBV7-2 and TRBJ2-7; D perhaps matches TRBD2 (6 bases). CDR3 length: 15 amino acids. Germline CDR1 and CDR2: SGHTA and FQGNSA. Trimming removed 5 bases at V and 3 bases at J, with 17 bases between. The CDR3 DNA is TGTGCCAGCAGCCCTACGGCAGCGGGTGGCTACGAGCAGTACTTC. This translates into CASSPTAAGGYEQYF.

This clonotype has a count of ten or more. The CDR3: CASSLGDYPSGNTIYF. The DNA of the CDR3 is TGCGCCAGCAGCTTGGGGGACTACCCGTCGGGAAACACCATATATTTT. The chain combines TRBV5-1 with TRBJ1-3; D is possibly TRBD1 (5 bases). The CDR3 contains 16 residues. V lost 0 bases and J lost 4, with 14 bases in between. Germline CDR1 SGHRS, CDR2 YFSETQ.

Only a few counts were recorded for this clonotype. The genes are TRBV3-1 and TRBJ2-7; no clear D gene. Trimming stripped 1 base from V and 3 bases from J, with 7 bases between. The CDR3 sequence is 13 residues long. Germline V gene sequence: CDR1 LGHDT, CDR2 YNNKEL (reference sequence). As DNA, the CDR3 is TGTGCCAGCAGCCAAGGGGTTGGCTACGAGCAGTACTTC. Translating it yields CASSQGVGYEQYF.

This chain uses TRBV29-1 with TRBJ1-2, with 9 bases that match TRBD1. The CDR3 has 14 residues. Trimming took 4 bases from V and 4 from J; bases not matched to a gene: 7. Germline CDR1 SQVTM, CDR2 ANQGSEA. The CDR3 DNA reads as TGCAGCGTTGTACTGACAGGGGGTAGCTATGGCTACACCTTC. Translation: CSVVLTGGSYGYTF.

DNA for the CDR3: TGTGCCAGCAGTTTTATTAGCGGGGGGTATGGCAAAAACATTCAGTACTTC. Residues: CASSFISGGYGKNIQYF. The chain uses TRBV27 and TRBJ2-4, with 10 nucleotides matching TRBD2. Germline trimming cut 3 bases from V and 3 bases from J; bases unmatched to any gene: 8. The CDR3 has 17 residues. Germline V CDR1 and CDR2: MNHEY, SMNVEV (reference sequence).

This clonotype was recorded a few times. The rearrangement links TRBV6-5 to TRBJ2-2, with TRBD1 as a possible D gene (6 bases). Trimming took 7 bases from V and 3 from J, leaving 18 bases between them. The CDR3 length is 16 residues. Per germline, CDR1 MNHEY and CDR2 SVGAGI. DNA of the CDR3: TGTGCCAGCAAAAAAGAAACAGGGCTACACACCGGGGAGCTGTTTTTT. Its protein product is CASKKETGLHTGELFF.

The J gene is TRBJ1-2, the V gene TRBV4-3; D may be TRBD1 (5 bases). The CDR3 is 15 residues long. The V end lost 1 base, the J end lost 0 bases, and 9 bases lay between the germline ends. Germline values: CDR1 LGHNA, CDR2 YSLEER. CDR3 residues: CASSQGQGANYGYTF. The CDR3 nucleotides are TGCGCCAGCAGCCAAGGGCAGGGAGCTAACTATGGCTACACCTTC.

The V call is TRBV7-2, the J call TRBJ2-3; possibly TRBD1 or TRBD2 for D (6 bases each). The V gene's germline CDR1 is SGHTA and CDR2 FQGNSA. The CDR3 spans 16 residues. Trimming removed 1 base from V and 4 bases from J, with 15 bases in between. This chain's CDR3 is CASSLVGRGLADTQYF. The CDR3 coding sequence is TGTGCCAGCAGCTTAGTGGGTCGGGGGCTTGCAGATACGCAGTATTTT.

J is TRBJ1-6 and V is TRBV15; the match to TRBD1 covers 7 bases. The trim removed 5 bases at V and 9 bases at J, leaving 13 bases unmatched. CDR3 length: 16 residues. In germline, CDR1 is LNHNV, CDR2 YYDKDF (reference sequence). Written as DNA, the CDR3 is TGTGCCACCAGCTTCACAGGGGCAGGGTCAGGTTCACCCCTCCACTTT. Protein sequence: CATSFTGAGSGSPLHF.

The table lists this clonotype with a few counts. CDR3: CASRPGHGNQPQHF. In nucleotides, the CDR3 is TGTGCCAGCAGGCCAGGCCATGGCAATCAGCCCCAGCATTTT. This chain connects TRBV27 to TRBJ1-5; D ambiguous. This CDR3 is 14 amino acids long. V was cut by 6 bases and J by 2 bases, with 11 bases left in between. Germline V lookup: CDR1 MNHEY, CDR2 SMNVEV (reference sequence).

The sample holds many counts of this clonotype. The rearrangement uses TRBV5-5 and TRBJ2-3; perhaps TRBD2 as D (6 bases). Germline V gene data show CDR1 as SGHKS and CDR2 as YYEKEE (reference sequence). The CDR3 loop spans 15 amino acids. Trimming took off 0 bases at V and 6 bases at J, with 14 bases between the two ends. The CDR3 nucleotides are TGTGCCAGCAGCTTGGACGGCGGGGTGGGGGATACGCAGTATTTT. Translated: CASSLDGGVGDTQYF.

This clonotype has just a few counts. The CDR3 DNA is TGTGCCAGCAGCCGACCAGGGGGACCCTACAATGAGCAGTTCTTC. Its translation: CASSRPGGPYNEQFF. This rearrangement joins TRBV7-6 to TRBJ2-1, with 7 bases fitting TRBD1. This CDR3 contains 15 residues. With V trimmed by 5 bases and J by 2 bases, 6 bases remained unmatched. The V gene's germline CDR1 is SGHVS and CDR2 FNYEAQ.

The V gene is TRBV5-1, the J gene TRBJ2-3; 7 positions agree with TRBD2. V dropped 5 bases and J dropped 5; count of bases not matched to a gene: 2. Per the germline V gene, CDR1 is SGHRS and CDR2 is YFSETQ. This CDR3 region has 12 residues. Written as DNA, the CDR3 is TGCGCCAGCAGGCGGGGGTTAGATACGCAGTATTTT. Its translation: CASRRGLDTQYF. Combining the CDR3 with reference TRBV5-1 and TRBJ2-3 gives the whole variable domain KAGVTQTPRYLIKTRGQQVTLSCSPISGHRSVSWYQQTPGQGLQFLFEYFSETQRNKGNFPGRFSGRQFSNSRSEMNVSTLELGDSALYLCASRRGLDTQYFGPGTRLTVL.

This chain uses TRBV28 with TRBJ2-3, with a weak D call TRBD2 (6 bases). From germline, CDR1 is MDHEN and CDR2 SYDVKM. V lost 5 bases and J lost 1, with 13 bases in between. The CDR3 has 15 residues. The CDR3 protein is CASSPLGGGTDTQYF. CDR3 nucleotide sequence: TGTGCCAGCAGTCCCCTGGGCGGGGGCACAGATACGCAGTATTTT.

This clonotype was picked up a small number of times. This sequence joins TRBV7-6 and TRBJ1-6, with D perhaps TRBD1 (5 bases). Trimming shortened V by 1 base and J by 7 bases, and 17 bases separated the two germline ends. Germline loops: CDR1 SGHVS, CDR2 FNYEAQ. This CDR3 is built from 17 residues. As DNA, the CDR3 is TGTGCCAGCAGCTTAGAGGCAGGCCCCCGGGGCAATTCACCCCTCCACTTT. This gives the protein CASSLEAGPRGNSPLHF.

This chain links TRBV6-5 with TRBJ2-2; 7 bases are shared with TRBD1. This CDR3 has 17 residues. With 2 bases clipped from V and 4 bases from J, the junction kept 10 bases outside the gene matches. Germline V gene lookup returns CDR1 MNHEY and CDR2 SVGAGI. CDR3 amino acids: CASSYQDRTDLTGELFF. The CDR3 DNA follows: TGTGCCAGCAGTTACCAGGACAGGACCGACCTCACCGGGGAGCTGTTTTTT.

CDR3 in DNA: TGTGCCAGCACGACAGGGATGGTCGACGAGCAGTACTTC. Translation gives CASTTGMVDEQYF. The rearrangement uses TRBV19 and TRBJ2-7, with 7 nucleotides matching TRBD1. Germline CDR1 is LNHDA and CDR2 is SQIVND (reference sequence). Losses at the gene ends were 9 bases for V and 5 bases for J; bases not matched to a gene: 10. This CDR3 is built from 13 residues. Using reference TRBV19 and TRBJ2-7 for the parts outside the CDR3, the full variable domain is DGGITQSPKYLFRKEGQNVTLSCEQNLNHDAMYWYRQDPGQGLRLIYYSQIVNDFQKGDIAEGYSVSREKKESFPLTVTSAQKNPTAFYLCASTTGMVDEQYFGPGTRLTVT.

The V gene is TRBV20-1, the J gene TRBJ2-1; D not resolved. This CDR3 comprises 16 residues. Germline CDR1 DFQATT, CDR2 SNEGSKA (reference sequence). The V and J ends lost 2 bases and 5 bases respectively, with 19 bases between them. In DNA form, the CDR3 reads TGCAGTGCTAGAAGAGTAGGGATCACACGCGACAATGAGCAGTTCTTC. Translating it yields CSARRVGITRDNEQFF.

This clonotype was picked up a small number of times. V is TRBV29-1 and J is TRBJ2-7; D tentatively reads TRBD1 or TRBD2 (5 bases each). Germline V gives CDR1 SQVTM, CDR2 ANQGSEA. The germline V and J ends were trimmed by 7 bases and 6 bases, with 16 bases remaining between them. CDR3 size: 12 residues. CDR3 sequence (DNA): TGCAGCGCACGAGGGGAGTTCAGCGAGCAGTACGTC. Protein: CSARGEFSEQYV.

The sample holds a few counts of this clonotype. The DNA of the CDR3 is TGCGCCAGCAGCCCCCTCGGCGGAACCCTCCAAGAGACCCAGTACTTC. It yields the protein CASSPLGGTLQETQYF. V gene TRBV4-1 combines with J gene TRBJ2-5; D call uncertain. Germline lookup yields CDR1 MGHRA and CDR2 YSYEKL. V was cut by 4 bases and J by 1 base, with 16 bases left in between. This CDR3 is 16 amino acids long.